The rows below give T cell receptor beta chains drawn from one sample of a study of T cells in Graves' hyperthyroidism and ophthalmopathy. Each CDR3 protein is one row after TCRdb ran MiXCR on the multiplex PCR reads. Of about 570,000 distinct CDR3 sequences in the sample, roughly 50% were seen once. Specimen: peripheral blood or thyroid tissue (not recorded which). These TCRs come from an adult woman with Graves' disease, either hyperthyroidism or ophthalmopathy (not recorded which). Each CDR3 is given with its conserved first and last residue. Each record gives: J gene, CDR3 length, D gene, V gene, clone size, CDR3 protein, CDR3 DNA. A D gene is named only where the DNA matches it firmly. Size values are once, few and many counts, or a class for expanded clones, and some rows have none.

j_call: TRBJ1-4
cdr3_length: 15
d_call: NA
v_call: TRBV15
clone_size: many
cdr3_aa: CATSPRGATNEKLFF
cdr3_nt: TGTGCCACCAGCCCAAGGGGGGCAACTAATGAAAAACTGTTTTTT

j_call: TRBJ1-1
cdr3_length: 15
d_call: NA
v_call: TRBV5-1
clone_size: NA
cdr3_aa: CASSLEGRVTTEAFF
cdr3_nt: TGCGCCAGCAGCTTGGAAGGCAGGGTTACCACTGAAGCTTTCTTT

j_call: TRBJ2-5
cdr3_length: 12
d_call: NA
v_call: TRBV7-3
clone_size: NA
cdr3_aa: CASGGRGETQYF
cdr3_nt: TGTGCCAGCGGGGGGAGAGGGGAGACCCAGTACTTC

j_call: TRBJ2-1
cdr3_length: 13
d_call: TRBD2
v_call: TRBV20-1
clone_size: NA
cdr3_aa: CSGPAGAANEQFF
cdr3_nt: TGCAGTGGGCCCGCGGGAGCAGCAAATGAGCAGTTCTTC

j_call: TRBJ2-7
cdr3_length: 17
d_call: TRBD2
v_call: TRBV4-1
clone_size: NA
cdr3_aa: CASSRQTSGSVAYEQYF
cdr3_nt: TGTGCCAGCAGCCGTCAGACTAGCGGGAGTGTGGCCTACGAGCAGTACTTC

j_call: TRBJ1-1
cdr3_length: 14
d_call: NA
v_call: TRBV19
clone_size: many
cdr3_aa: CASSSPGHNTEAFF
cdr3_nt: TGTGCCAGTAGTTCTCCGGGACACAACACTGAAGCTTTCTTT

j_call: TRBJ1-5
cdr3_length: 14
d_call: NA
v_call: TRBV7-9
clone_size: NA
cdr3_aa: CASSREGRDQPQHF
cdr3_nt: TGTGCCAGCAGCCGAGAGGGACGGGATCAGCCCCAGCATTTT

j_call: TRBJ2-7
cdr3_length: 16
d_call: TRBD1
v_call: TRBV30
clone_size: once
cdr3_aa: CAWRTHGDRGKYEQYF
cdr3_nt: TGTGCCTGGAGGACTCACGGGGACAGGGGTAAATACGAGCAGTACTTC

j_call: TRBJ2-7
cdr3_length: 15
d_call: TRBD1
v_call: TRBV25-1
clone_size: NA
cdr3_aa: CASSSPTGGHYEQYF
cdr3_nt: TGTGCCAGCAGCTCCCCGACAGGGGGCCACTACGAGCAGTACTTC

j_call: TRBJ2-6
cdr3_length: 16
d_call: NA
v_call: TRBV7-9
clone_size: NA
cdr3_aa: CASSPGVRSGANVLTF
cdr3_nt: TGTGCCAGCAGCCCCGGGGTGCGCTCTGGGGCCAACGTCCTGACTTTC

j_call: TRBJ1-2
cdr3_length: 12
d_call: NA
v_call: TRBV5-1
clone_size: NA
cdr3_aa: CASSLGDLGYTF
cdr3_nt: TGCGCCAGCAGCTTGGGTGACTTAGGCTACACCTTC

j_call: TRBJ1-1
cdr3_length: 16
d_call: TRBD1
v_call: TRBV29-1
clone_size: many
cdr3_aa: CSVLGYRQGVNTEAFF
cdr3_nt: TGCAGCGTGTTGGGTTATAGACAGGGAGTGAACACTGAAGCTTTCTTT

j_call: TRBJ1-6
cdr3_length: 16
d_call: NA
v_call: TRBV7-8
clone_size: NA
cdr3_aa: CASSLAGGSLNSPLHF
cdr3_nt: TGTGCCAGCAGCTTAGCCGGGGGATCACTAAATTCACCCCTCCACTTT

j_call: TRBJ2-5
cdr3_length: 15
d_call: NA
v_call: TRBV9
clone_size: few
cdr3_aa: CASSGSRDGGETQYF
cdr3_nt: TGTGCCAGCAGCGGATCCCGGGACGGGGGAGAGACCCAGTACTTC

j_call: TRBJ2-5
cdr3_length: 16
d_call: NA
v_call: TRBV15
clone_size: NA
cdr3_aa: CATSRDRDPKMETQYF
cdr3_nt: TGTGCCACCAGCCGAGATCGGGACCCCAAGATGGAGACCCAGTACTTC

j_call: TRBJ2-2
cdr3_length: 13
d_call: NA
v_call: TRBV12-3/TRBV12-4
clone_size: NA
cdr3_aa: CASSRGSPGELFF
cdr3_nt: TGTGCCAGCAGCCGTGGGTCTCCCGGGGAGCTGTTTTTT

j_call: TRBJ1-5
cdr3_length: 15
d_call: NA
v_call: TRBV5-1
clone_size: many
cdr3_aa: CASSLGDSENQPQHF
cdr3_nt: TGCGCCAGCAGCTTAGGTGACAGCGAAAATCAGCCCCAGCATTTT

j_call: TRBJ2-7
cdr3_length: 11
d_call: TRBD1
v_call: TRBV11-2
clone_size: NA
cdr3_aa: CASSSTRGQVF
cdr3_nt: TGTGCCAGCAGCTCCACCAGGGGGCAGGTATTC

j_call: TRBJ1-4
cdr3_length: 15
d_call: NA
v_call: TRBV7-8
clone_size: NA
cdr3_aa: CASSGDWGGNEKLFF
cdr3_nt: TGTGCCAGCAGCGGGGACTGGGGGGGTAATGAAAAACTGTTTTTT

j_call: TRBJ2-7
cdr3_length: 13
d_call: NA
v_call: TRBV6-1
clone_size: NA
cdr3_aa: CASTPGHPYEQYF
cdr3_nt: TGTGCCAGCACACCGGGACACCCCTACGAGCAGTACTTC

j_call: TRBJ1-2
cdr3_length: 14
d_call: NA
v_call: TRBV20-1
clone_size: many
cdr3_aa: CSARDNWKNYGYTF
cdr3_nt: TGCAGTGCTAGAGATAATTGGAAGAACTATGGCTACACCTTC

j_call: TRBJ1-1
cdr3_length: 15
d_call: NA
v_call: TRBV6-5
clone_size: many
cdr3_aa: CASSTRQVFHEEAFF
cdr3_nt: TGTGCCAGCAGTACACGACAGGTGTTCCATGAGGAAGCTTTCTTT

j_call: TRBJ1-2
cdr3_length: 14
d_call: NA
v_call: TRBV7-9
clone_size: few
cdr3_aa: CASSSPPGIYGYTF
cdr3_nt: TGTGCCAGCAGCTCCCCTCCCGGGATCTATGGCTACACCTTC

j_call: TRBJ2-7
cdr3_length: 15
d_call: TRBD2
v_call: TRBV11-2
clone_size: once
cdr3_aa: CASSLGLAGAYGQYF
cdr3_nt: TGTGCCAGCAGCTTAGGGCTAGCGGGGGCCTACGGGCAGTACTTC

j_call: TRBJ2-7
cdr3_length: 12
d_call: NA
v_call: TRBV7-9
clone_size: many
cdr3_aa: CASSLLAYEQYF
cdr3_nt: TGTGCCAGCAGCTTATTAGCCTACGAGCAGTACTTC

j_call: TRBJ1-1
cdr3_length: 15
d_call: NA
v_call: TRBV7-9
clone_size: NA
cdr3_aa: CASSLSGRARTEAFF
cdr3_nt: TGTGCCAGCAGCTTATCAGGGAGAGCGAGAACGGAAGCTTTCTTT

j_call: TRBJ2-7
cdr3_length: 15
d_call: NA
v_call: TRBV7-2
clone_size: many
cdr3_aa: CASSSIISGPYEQYF
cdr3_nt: TGTGCCAGCAGCTCAATCATAAGCGGCCCCTACGAGCAGTACTTC

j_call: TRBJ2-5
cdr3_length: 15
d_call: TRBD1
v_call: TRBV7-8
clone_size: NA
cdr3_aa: CASSLADRGEETQYF
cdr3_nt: TGTGCCAGCAGCTTAGCGGACAGGGGGGAAGAGACCCAGTACTTC

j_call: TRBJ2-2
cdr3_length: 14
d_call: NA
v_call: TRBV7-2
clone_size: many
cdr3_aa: CASSLSRNTGELFF
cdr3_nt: TGTGCCAGCAGCTTAAGCAGGAACACCGGGGAGCTGTTTTTT

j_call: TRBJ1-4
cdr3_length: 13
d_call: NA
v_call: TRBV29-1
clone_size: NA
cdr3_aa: CSLEGHTNEKLFF
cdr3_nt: TGCAGCTTGGAAGGGCATACCAATGAAAAACTGTTTTTT

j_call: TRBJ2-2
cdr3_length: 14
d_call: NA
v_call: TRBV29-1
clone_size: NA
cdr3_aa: CSVEVVADTGELFF
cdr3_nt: TGCAGCGTTGAAGTGGTTGCAGACACCGGGGAGCTGTTTTTT

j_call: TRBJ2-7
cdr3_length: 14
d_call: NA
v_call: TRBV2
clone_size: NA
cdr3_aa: CASSETGEGYEQYF
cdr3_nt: TGTGCCAGCAGTGAAACAGGGGAGGGTTACGAGCAGTACTTC

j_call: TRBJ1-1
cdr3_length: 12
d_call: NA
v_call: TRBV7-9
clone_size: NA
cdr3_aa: CASSGGPFEAFF
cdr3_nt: TGTGCCAGCAGCGGGGGCCCCTTTGAAGCTTTCTTT

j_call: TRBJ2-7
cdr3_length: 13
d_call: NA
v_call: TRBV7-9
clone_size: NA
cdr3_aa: CASSPDSLDEQYF
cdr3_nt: TGTGCCAGCAGTCCTGACAGTCTGGACGAGCAGTACTTC

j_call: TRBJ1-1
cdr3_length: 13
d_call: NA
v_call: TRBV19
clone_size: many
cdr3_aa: CASEEDGNTEAFF
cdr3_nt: TGTGCCAGTGAAGAGGACGGCAACACTGAAGCTTTCTTT

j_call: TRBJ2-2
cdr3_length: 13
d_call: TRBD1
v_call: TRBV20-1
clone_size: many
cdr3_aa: CSAEEDRTGELFF
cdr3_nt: TGCAGTGCTGAAGAGGACAGGACCGGGGAGCTGTTTTTT

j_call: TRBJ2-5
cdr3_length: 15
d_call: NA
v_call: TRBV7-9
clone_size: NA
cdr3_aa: CASSLAVDWEETQYF
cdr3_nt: TGTGCCAGCAGCTTAGCGGTGGACTGGGAAGAGACCCAGTACTTC

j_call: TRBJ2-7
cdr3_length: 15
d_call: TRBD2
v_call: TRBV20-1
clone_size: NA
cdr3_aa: CSADSYSGRSYEQYF
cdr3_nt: TGCAGTGCGGACAGCTATAGCGGGAGGAGCTACGAGCAGTACTTC

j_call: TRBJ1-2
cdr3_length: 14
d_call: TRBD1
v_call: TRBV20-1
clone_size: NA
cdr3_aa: CSASWDRTNYGYTF
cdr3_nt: TGCAGTGCTAGTTGGGACAGGACTAACTATGGCTACACCTTC

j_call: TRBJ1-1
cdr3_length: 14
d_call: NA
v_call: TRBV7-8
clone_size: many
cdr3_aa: CASSPGPMNTEAFF
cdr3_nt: TGTGCCAGCAGCCCAGGACCCATGAACACTGAAGCTTTCTTT

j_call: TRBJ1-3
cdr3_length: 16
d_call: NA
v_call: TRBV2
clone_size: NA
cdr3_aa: CASSSIPGTSGNTIYF
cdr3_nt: TGTGCCAGCAGTTCAATTCCCGGGACGTCCGGAAACACCATATATTTT

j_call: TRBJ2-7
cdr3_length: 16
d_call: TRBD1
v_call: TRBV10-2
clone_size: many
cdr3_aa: CASSDIQGASDYEQYF
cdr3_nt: TGCGCCAGCAGTGACATCCAGGGGGCTTCGGACTACGAGCAGTACTTC

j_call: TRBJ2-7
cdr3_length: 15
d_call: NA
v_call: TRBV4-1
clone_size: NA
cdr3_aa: CASSPGTAPTYEQYF
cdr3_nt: TGCGCCAGCAGCCCAGGCACAGCACCGACCTACGAGCAGTACTTC

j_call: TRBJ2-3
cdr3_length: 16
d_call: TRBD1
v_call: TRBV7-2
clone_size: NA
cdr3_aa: CASSLGTGGGYDTQYF
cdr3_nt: TGTGCCAGCAGCTTAGGGACAGGGGGTGGCTACGATACGCAGTATTTT

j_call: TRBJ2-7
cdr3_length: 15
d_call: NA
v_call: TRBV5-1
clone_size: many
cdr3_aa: CASSLDRDLFYEQYF
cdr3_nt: TGCGCCAGCAGCTTGGACAGGGACCTTTTCTACGAGCAGTACTTC

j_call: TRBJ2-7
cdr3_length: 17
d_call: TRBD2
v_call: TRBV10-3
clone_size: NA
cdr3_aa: CAISEWVAGAQGNEQYF
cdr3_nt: TGTGCCATCAGTGAGTGGGTAGCGGGAGCCCAGGGGAACGAGCAGTACTTC

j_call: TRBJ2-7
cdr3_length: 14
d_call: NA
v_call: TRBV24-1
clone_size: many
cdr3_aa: CATSDPGRGYEQYF
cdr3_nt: TGTGCCACCAGTGACCCCGGGAGAGGGTACGAGCAGTACTTC

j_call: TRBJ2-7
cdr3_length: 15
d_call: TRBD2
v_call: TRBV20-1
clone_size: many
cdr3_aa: CSARVGTSGRGEQYF
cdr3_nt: TGCAGTGCTAGAGTCGGTACTAGCGGGAGGGGCGAGCAGTACTTC

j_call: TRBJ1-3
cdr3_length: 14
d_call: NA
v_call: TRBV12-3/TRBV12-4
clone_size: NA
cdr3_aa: CASSIRESGNTIYF
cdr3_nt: TGTGCCAGCAGCATCCGAGAGTCAGGAAACACCATATATTTT

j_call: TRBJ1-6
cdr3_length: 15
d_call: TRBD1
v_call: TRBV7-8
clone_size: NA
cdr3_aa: CASSGRDRDDSPLHF
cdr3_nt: TGTGCCAGCAGCGGCCGGGACAGGGACGATTCACCCCTCCACTTT

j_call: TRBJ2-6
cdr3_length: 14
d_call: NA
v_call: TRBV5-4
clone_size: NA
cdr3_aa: CASLVQGRANVLTF
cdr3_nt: TGTGCCAGCTTGGTTCAGGGACGGGCCAACGTCCTGACTTTC

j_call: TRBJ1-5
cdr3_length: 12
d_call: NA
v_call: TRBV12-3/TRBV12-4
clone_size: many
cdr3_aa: CASSISLQPQHF
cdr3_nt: TGTGCCAGCAGCATATCATTACAGCCCCAGCATTTT

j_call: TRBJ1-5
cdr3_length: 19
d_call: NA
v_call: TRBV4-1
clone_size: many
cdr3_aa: CASSQGRLGGGLGNQPQHF
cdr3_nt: TGCGCCAGCAGCCAAGGTCGGTTGGGGGGCGGTTTAGGCAATCAGCCCCAGCATTTT

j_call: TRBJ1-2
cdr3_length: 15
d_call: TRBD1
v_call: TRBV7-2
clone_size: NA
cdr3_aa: CASSSAGTGSYGYTF
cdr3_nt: TGTGCCAGCAGTTCCGCCGGGACAGGGAGCTATGGCTACACCTTC

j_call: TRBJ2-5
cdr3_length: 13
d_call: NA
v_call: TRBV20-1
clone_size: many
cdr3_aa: CSAPPGAGETQYF
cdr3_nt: TGCAGTGCCCCCCCGGGGGCCGGAGAGACCCAGTACTTC